This T cell receptor beta chain was found in a study of OX40 agonist ivuxolimab in advanced cancers. Across the study: Dose-escalation patients had hepatocellular carcinoma, melanoma, renal cell or head and neck cancer. The study reported partial responses in three patients: one hepatocellular carcinoma, two cutaneous melanoma.

CDR1 is SNHLY and CDR2 is FYNNEI in the germline V gene. Germline trimming cut 4 bases from V and 8 bases from J; bases unmatched to any gene: 7. The CDR3 extends over 15 amino acids. Assay used: immunoSEQ multiplex PCR; TCRdb lists only in-frame clones, some missing. The table includes 73,000 or so clones, roughly 85% detected once. Sequencing was performed on CD4+ or CD8+ T cells sorted from blood, taken in a trial of the OX40 agonist ivuxolimab. V gene TRBV2 combines with J gene TRBJ2-2; 10 bases align to TRBD2. This clonotype originated in an adult with an advanced solid tumor such as melanoma, head and neck, liver or kidney cancer. CDR3: CASSVLAGPMGELFF. The CDR3 DNA follows: TGTGCCAGCAGTGTACTAGCGGGGCCTATGGGGGAGCTGTTTTTT.